This TCR beta chain was recorded in a study of blood T cell repertoires in COVID-19. Study background: Acute and convalescent COVID-19 specimens originated in the United States, Italy and Spain. PBMCs, B-cell-depleted T cells, or T cells were the source of the cDNA or gDNA that made up the material.

In the authors' methods: Quantification of nucleated cells was approximated via reference gene primer amplification. Here immunoSEQ multiplex PCR was the method, and the copy in TCRdb shows in-frame clones only, minus some. The V and J calls and clone size come from that table; D and trimming were worked out from the DNA. The top ten hold approximately 0.7% of the sample, which has around 260,000 clones, around 90% seen once. Trimming took 0 bases from V and 1 from J, leaving 10 bases between them. Germline V gives CDR1 LGHNA, CDR2 YSLEER. This CDR3 has 15 amino acids. The chain joins TRBV4-3 to TRBJ2-7, with a tentative D call TRBD1 (5 bases). The specimen was peripheral blood. The sequence derives from a human donor in a cohort sampled during active COVID-19. CDR3 DNA: TGCGCCAGCAGCCAAGAGGGGCACGGGTCCTACGAGCAGTACTTC. Translation gives CASSQEGHGSYEQYF.